The clone carrying this T cell receptor beta chain turned up a few times. The data were taken from a study of T cell repertoires in cytomegalovirus infection. Using its own MiXCR run on the reads, TCRdb lists one record per CDR3 protein. The repertoire holds around 630,000 distinct CDR3 sequences, 24% seen once, with 8% in the top ten. The V gene's germline CDR1 is SGHDN and CDR2 FVKESK. Between the trimmed V and J ends, which lost 4 bases and 7 bases, there was a span of 25 bases. This CDR3 region has 17 residues. The clonotype was recovered from a human donor in good health (CMV status not recorded). Some clones in this sample may be carry-over from other donors' samples. The source material was CD8+ T cells from PBMCs. The genes are TRBV14 and TRBJ2-5; tentative D call: TRBD2 (6 bases). CDR3 region: CASSPLSLAVEGTTQYF. As DNA, the CDR3 is TGTGCCAGCAGCCCCCTAAGTTTAGCGGTGGAGGGTACGACCCAGTACTTC.